These T cell receptor beta chains were read from a single sample in a study of beta chain features in type 1 diabetes. Using immunoSEQ multiplex PCR, the repertoire was profiled, and TCRdb retains in-frame clones only, with some absent. Of 100,000 to 150,000 clones listed, approximately 15% are singletons. The sequenced sample consisted of central memory CD4+ T cells from blood. The source is a man aged 18 to 29 with type 1 diabetes. CDR3s leave out the opening cysteine and the closing phenylalanine or tryptophan. Size tells how often a clone was seen (once, few, many) or the class of an expanded clone, and some rows leave it out.

NA	TRBV11-1	ASSFGRGLSGYT
NA	TRBV18	ASSPDSGGNQPQH
NA	TRBV30	AWSVLGVVNTEAF
NA	TRBV7-2	ASSSDSRGLAETQY
NA	TRBV9	ASSVSGGQADTQY
NA	TRBV6-5	ASSRTPNEAGELF
NA	TRBV9	ASSVGQVAETQY
NA	TRBV4-2	ASKASLAGGREQF
NA	TRBV7-2	ASSQLLAGGTETQY
few	TRBV7-2	ASSFPTGNTGELF
NA	TRBV2	ASSTDRGSYEQY
many	TRBV27	ASSLSGDTQY
NA	TRBV30	AWRNLGRFYGYT
NA	TRBV5-1	ASSSRLAGLYNEQF
few	TRBV7-9	ASSYLDGSTQY
few	TRBV4-1	ASSLVGTGGTEAF
NA	TRBV21-1	ASSKERLAKETQY
NA	TRBV27	ASRKLAKNIQY
NA	TRBV2	ASSEYTSGYYEQY
NA	TRBV5-1	ASSSQGVLRETQY
NA	TRBV7-2	ASSKEVDRNTGELF
NA	TRBV29-1	SVDRVQIYNEQF
few	TRBV7-9	ASTLDSNQPQH
NA	TRBV5-1	ASSPWGQGNYEQY
few	TRBV9	ASSFGLERSSYEQY
NA	TRBV4-2	ASSQTGISYNEQF
few	TRBV29-1	SVSVSLSTDTQY
NA	TRBV27	ASSASTGFGGYT
NA	TRBV5-1	ASSLAEVSNYGYT
few	TRBV5-1	ASSSGQYNSPLH
few	TRBV5-1	ASSLAGPGETQY
NA	TRBV6-1	ASTLGEDLRQY
NA	TRBV4-2	ASSDSEGAKNIQY
NA	TRBV9	ASSSASGANVLT
few	TRBV5-6	ASSLDRGANEKLF
few	TRBV5-1	ASSFTGTSYEQY
NA	TRBV7-3	ASSRDRGRTEAF
NA	TRBV5-1	ASSLEDTQY
NA	TRBV13	ASSLGLGGPTYEQY
NA	TRBV29-1	SVGQTNQPQH
few	TRBV6-6	ASTDLTSGANEQF
NA	TRBV4-3	ASSQEGGSEQF
NA	TRBV5-4	ASSLGGTSAGETQY
NA	TRBV7-2	ASSRTDAYEQY
few	TRBV21-1	ASSKAREQY
NA	TRBV18	ASSPRQSGGLGDTQY
NA	TRBV28	ASSLEPARAQAQY
few	TRBV21-1	ASSKADKGLRHQAYEQY
NA	TRBV29-1	SVVGGGAVDTQY
few	TRBV7-2	ASSLTWETQY
few	TRBV7-2	ASNPGTGANVLT
NA	TRBV29-1	SVTGGLNTEAF
NA	TRBV5-1	ASSSGFEGEKLF
few	TRBV7-3	ASSFAGRNTEAF
NA	TRBV2	ASSDVTSWRSIEQF
NA	TRBV7-2	ASSLVQNEQF
few	TRBV10-3	AISRTGGETEAF
few	TRBV7-2	ASSSSAARLYNEQF
NA	TRBV30	AWRGTAGNTIY